This T cell receptor beta chain was documented in a study of vaccination effects on CD4 cells after COVID-19. Across the whole study: Sampling occurred a median 72 days post second dose, range 14 to 241. Broader study findings: At late timepoints after vaccination, vaccine- and infection-induced clones shrank markedly.

With the ViraFEST assay, the study expanded antigen-specific CD4+ T cells using viral peptide pools, then sequenced them. Culture lasted roughly 9 days before CD4+ T cell isolation. Two doses of either BNT162b2 or mRNA-1273 were given to each participant. Replacing half the medium with IL-2 medium was done on days 3 and 7. This clone was found once. Its target is unknown. The CDR3 extends over 14 amino acids. V lost 4 bases and J 2 bases, leaving 13 bases between the germline ends. Germline V CDR1 and CDR2: SQVTM, ANQGSEA. The table came from immunoSEQ multiplex PCR; TCRdb's copy has only in-frame clones and leaves some out. This table has fewer than 35,000 clones, 70% to 75% appearing once.

The input for sequencing was CD4+ T cells from PBMCs cultured with HCoV-229E spike peptides, taken after COVID-19 vaccination. This TCR was recovered from a human donor who received a COVID-19 vaccine. The rearrangement uses TRBV29-1 and TRBJ2-3; D possibly corresponds to TRBD2 (6 bases). Here the CDR3 reads CSVGEGTVTDTQYF. The CDR3 DNA is TGCAGCGTTGGTGAGGGGACTGTCACAGATACGCAGTATTTT.